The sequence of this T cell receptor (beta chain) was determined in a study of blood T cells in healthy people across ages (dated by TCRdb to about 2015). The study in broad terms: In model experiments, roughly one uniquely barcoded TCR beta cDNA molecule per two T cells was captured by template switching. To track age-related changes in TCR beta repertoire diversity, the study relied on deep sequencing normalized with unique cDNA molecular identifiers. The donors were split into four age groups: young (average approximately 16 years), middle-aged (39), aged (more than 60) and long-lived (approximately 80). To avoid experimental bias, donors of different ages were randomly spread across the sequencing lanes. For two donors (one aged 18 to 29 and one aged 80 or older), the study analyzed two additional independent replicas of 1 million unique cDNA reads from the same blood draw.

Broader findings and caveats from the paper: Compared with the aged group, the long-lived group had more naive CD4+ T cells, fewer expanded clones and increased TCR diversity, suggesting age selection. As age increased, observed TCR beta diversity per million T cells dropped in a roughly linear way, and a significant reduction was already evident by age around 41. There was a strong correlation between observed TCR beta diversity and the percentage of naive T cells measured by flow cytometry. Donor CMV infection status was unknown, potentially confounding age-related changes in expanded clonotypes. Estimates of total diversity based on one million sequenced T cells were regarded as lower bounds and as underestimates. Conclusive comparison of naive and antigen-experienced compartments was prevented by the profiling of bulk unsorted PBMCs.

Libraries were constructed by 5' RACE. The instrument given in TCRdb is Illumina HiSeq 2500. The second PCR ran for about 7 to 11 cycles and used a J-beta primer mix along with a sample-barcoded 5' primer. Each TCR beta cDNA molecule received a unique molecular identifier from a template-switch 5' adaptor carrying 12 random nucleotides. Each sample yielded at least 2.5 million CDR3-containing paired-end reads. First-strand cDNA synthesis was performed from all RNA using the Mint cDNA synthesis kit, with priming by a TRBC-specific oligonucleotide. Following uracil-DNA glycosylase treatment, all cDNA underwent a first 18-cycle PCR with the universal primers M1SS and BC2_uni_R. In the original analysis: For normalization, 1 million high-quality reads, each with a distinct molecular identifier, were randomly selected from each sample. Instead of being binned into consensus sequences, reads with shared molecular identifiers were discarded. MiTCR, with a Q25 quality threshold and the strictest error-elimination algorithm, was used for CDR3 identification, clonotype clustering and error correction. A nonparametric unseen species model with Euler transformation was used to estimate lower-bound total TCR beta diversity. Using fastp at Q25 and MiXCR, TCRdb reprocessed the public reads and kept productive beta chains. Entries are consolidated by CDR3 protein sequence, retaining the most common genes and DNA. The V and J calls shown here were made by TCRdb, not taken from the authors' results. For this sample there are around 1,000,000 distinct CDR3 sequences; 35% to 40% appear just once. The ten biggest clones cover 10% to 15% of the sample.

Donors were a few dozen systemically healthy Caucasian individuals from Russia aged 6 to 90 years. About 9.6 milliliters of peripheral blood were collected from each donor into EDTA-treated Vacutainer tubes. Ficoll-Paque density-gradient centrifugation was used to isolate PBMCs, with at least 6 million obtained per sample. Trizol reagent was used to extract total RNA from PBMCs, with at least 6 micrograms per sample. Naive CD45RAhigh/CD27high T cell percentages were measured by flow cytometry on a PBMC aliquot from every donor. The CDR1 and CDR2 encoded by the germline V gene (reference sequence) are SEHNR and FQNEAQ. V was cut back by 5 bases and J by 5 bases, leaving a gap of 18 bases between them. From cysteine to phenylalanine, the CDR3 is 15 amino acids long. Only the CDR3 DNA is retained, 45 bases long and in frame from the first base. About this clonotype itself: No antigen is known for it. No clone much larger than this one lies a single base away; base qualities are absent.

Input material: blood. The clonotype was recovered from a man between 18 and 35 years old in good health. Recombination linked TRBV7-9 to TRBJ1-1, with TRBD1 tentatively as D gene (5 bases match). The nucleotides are TGTGCCAGCAGCCTTGAGACGGGGCCGGGTACTGAAGCTTTCTTT. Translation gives CASSLETGPGTEAFF.